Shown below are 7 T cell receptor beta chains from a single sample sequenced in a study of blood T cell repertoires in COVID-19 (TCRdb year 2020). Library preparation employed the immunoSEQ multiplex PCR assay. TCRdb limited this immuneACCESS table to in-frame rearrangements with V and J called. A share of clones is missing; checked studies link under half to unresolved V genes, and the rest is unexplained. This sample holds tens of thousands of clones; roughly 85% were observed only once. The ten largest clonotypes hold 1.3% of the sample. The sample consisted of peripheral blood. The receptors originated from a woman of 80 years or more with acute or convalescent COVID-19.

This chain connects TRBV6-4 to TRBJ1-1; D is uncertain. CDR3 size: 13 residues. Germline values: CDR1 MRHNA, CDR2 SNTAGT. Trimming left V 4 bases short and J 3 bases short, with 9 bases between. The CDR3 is CASSAREHTEAFF. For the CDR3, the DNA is TGTGCCAGCAGTGCCCGTGAGCACACTGAAGCTTTCTTT.

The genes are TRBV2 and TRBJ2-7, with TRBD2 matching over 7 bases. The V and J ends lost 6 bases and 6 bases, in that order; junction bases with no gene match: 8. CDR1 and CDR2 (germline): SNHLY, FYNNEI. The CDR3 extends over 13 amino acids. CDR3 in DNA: TGTGCCAGCAGGATGGCTAGGGAGGGCGAGCAGTACTTC. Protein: CASRMAREGEQYF.

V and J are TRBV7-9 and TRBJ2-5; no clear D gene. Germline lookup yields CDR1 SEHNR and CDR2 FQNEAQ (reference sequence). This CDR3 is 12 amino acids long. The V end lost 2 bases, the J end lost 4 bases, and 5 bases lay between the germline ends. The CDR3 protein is CASSLSSETQYF. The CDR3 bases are TGTGCCAGCAGCTTATCTTCAGAGACCCAGTACTTC. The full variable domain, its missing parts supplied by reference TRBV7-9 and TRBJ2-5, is DTGVSQNPRHKITKRGQNVTFRCDPISEHNRLYWYRQTLGQGPEFLTYFQNEAQLEKSRLLSDRFSAERPKGSFSTLEIQRTEQGDSAMYLCASSLSSETQYFGPGTRLLVL.

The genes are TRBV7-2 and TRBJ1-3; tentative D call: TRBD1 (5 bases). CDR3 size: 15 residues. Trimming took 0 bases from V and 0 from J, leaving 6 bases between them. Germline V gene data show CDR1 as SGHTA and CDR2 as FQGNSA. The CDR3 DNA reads TGTGCCAGCAGCTTAGCAGGGGACTCTGGAAACACCATATATTTT. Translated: CASSLAGDSGNTIYF.

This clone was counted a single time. Here the CDR3 reads CASSGYGLAGGRNEQYF. The CDR3 coding sequence is TGTGCCAGCAGCGGGTACGGACTAGCGGGAGGTCGCAACGAGCAGTACTTC. This chain links TRBV9 with TRBJ2-7, with 14 bases that match TRBD2. The CDR3 runs 17 residues. V shed 3 bases, J shed 5 bases, and the junction held 10 bases outside the gene matches. CDR1 is SGDLS and CDR2 is YYNGEE in the germline V gene.

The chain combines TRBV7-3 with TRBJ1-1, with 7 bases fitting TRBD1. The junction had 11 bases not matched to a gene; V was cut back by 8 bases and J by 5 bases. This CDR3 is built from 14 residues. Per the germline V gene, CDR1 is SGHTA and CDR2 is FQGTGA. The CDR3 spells CASDRGARGTEAFF. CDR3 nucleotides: TGTGCCAGCGACCGTGGGGCCAGGGGGACTGAAGCTTTCTTT.

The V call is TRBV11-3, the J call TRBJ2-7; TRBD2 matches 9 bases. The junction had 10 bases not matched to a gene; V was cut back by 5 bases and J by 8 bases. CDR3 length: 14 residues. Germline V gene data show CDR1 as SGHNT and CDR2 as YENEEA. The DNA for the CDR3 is TGTGCCAGCAGCCCGACTAGCGGTAGCCGCAAGCAGTACTTC. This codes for CASSPTSGSRKQYF. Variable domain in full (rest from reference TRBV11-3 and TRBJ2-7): EAGVVQSPRYKIIEKKQPVAFWCNPISGHNTLYWYLQNLGQGPELLIRYENEEAVDDSQLPKDRFSAERLKGVDSTLKIQPAELGDSAVYLCASSPTSGSRKQYFGPGTRLTVT.